The subject of this entry is one T cell receptor beta chain. The sample comes from a study of blood T cell repertoires in COVID-19. Study-wide background: The study drew acute and convalescent COVID-19 samples from the United States, Italy and Spain.

After removal of 3 bases from V and 9 bases from J, the junction contained 8 bases not matched to a gene. Germline assignment: CDR1 SGDLS and CDR2 YYNGEE. This CDR3 is 13 amino acids long. Profiled with immunoSEQ multiplex PCR; TCRdb holds only in-frame clones, not every one. The data contain approximately 230,000 clones, roughly 85% of them singletons. The V call is TRBV9, the J call TRBJ1-2, with TRBD1 matching over 7 bases. The sequence came from a man between 18 and 35 years old with active or convalescent COVID-19. Sequenced material: peripheral blood. CDR3 in DNA: TGTGCCAGCAGCGCCGCAGGGGGACTGCGCTACACCTTC. Protein product: CASSAAGGLRYTF.